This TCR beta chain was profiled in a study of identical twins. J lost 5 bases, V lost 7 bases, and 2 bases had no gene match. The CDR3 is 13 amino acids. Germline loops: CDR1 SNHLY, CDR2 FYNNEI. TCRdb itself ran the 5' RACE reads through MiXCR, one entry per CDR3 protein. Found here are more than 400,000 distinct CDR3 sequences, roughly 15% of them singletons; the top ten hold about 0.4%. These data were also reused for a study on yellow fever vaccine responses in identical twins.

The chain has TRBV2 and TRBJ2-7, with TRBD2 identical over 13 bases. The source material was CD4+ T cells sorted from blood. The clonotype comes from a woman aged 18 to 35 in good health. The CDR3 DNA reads TGTGCCAGCACCGGACTAGCGGGAGACGAGCAGTACTTC. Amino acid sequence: CASTGLAGDEQYF.